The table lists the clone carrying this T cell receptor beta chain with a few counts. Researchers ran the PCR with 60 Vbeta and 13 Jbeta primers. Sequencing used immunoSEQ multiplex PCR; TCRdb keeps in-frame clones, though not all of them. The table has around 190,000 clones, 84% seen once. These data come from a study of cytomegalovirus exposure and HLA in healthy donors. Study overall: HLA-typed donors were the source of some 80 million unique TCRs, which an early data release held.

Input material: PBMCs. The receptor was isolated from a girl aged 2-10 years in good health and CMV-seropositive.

CDR3 residues: CASSIRRQGPGNTIYF. CDR3 in DNA: TGTGCCAGTAGTATACGAAGGCAGGGCCCCGGAAACACCATATATTTT. The V and J genes are TRBV19 and TRBJ1-3, with D possibly matching TRBD1 (5 bases). In germline, CDR1 is LNHDA, CDR2 SQIVND (reference sequence). The V end lost 2 bases, the J end lost 4 bases, and 15 bases lay between the germline ends. CDR3 length: 16 amino acids.